The present TCR beta chain was sequenced within a study of blood T cell repertoires in COVID-19. CDR1 is SGHTA, CDR2 FQGTGA, per germline. The CDR3 has 15 amino acids. The V end lost 7 bases, the J end lost 0 bases, and 10 bases lay between the germline ends. Original analysis: From reference gene primer amplification, estimates of nucleated cell counts were derived. Only in-frame clones appear in the TCRdb table, and some are missing; sequencing was by immunoSEQ multiplex PCR. V and J calls and clone size are as listed in that table; D and trimming were resolved from the DNA. The sample holds under 45,000 clones, roughly 80% seen once. The table lists this clone with a count of one.

This rearrangement joins TRBV7-3 to TRBJ2-6; D possibly corresponds to TRBD1 (6 bases). This clonotype was sampled from a man between 65 and 85 years old with COVID-19, enrolled during active disease. Sequenced input: peripheral blood. The CDR3 is CASTQTGSGANVLTF. The CDR3 DNA is TGTGCCAGCACTCAGACAGGCTCTGGGGCCAACGTCCTGACTTTC.